The 27 T cell receptor beta chains in this list originate from one sample, sequenced in a study of PD-1 blockade in mismatch repair-deficient tumors. Assay: immunoSEQ multiplex PCR; the TCRdb copy retains only in-frame clones and omits some. The sample includes about 79,000 clones, roughly 80% seen only once; the top ten take roughly 5.5%. Sequenced material: peripheral blood, taken 44 weeks after starting pembrolizumab. All receptors come from an adult with mismatch repair-deficient cancer.

The J gene is TRBJ2-5, the V gene TRBV6-5; 12 bases fit TRBD2. Per the germline V gene, CDR1 is MNHEY and CDR2 is SVGAGI. CDR3 length equals 13 residues. J gave up 5 bases and V 8 bases, and 3 bases lay outside the gene matches. The DNA for the CDR3 is TGTGCCAGCCGACTAGCGGGAGTCGAGACCCAGTACTTC. As protein: CASRLAGVETQYF.

J is TRBJ1-3 and V is TRBV7-2, with 7 bases lining up with TRBD1. J gave up 4 bases and V 5 bases, and 8 bases lay outside the gene matches. Germline V gives CDR1 SGHTA, CDR2 FQGNSA. CDR3 length: 15 amino acids. CDR3 bases: TGTGCCAGCAGCACAAAAACAGGGGACGGAAACACCATATATTTT. This sequence encodes CASSTKTGDGNTIYF.

The rearrangement uses TRBV5-6 and TRBJ1-1; maybe TRBD1 (6 bases). In germline, CDR1 is SGHDT, CDR2 YYEEEE. This CDR3 has 14 amino acids. Trimming stripped 0 bases from V and 1 base from J, with 7 bases between. CDR3 region: CASSLGGPNTEAFF. The CDR3 DNA is TGTGCCAGCAGCTTGGGGGGGCCGAACACTGAAGCTTTCTTT.

This clone is medium-sized within its sample. The V and J genes are TRBV19 and TRBJ2-7, with TRBD2 matching over 7 bases. The junction had 6 bases not matched to a gene; V was cut back by 8 bases and J by 2 bases. The CDR3 consists of 13 residues. In germline, CDR1 is LNHDA, CDR2 SQIVND (reference sequence). CDR3 coding DNA: TGTGCCAGTTCAACTAGCGCACCCTACGAGCAGTACTTC. As protein: CASSTSAPYEQYF.

The chain has TRBV9 and TRBJ1-1; TRBD1 matches 9 bases. The V and J ends lost 3 bases and 4 bases, in that order; junction bases with no gene match: 7. Germline CDR1 reads SGDLS; CDR2 reads YYNGEE. The CDR3 totals 15 residues. The DNA of the CDR3 is TGTGCCAGCAGCGGTTCCGCGACAGGGGGCACTGAAGCTTTCTTT. This gives the protein CASSGSATGGTEAFF.

This chain connects TRBV5-1 to TRBJ2-1, with 9 bases identical to TRBD1. V shed 7 bases, J shed 8 bases, and the junction held 13 bases outside the gene matches. The CDR3 has 15 amino acids. CDR1 and CDR2 (germline): SGHRS, YFSETQ. The DNA for the CDR3 is TGCGCCAGCTGCCTTACCGGGACAGGGAAATATGAGCAGTTCTTC. It yields the protein CASCLTGTGKYEQFF.

J is TRBJ2-2 and V is TRBV5-1, with TRBD2 as a possible D gene (5 bases). The germline V gene has CDR1 SGHRS and CDR2 YFSETQ. Trimming cost V 0 bases and J 2 bases, with 8 bases left between them. The CDR3 is made up of 15 amino acids. Here the CDR3 reads CASSLGDYNTGELFF. For the CDR3, the DNA is TGCGCCAGCAGCTTGGGAGACTACAACACCGGGGAGCTGTTTTTT.

The chain employs TRBV7-2 and TRBJ2-2, with D perhaps being TRBD1 or TRBD2 (5 bases each). V gave up 5 bases and J gave up 1 base, with 11 bases separating them. The CDR3 length is 15 residues. Germline CDR1 is SGHTA and CDR2 is FQGNSA. CDR3 amino acids: CASSPRGVNTGELFF. The CDR3, as DNA: TGTGCCAGCAGCCCCCGAGGGGTGAACACCGGGGAGCTGTTTTTT.

The CDR3 is CASSSGRAAQNNEQFF. In DNA, the CDR3 is TGTGCCAGCAGTAGCGGGAGGGCCGCGCAAAACAATGAGCAGTTCTTC. The chain is built from TRBV27 and TRBJ2-1; TRBD2 aligns across 10 bases. This CDR3 spans 16 amino acids. Trimming at V came to 5 bases and at J to 5 bases, leaving 9 bases not matched to a gene. Germline assignment: CDR1 MNHEY and CDR2 SMNVEV (reference sequence).

This chain connects TRBV25-1 to TRBJ1-2, with D possibly matching TRBD1 (5 bases). Germline-derived CDR1 and CDR2 are MGHDK and SYGVNS. The CDR3 consists of 13 residues. Trimming took 2 bases from V and 2 from J, leaving 6 bases between them. The CDR3 DNA sequence: TGTGCCAGCAGTGAAAGACAGAACTATGGCTACACCTTC. It translates to CASSERQNYGYTF.

CDR3 nucleotides: TGTGCCATCAGTGACAGATCAGGGGACACCATATATTTT. Its translation is CAISDRSGDTIYF. V gene TRBV10-3 combines with J gene TRBJ1-3, with D perhaps TRBD1 (6 bases). CDR3 length equals 13 residues. Germline CDR1 and CDR2: ENHRY and SYGVKD. Trimming removed 3 bases from V and 8 bases from J, with 11 bases in between.

The rearrangement uses TRBV28 and TRBJ1-5, with D unclear. Per the germline V gene, CDR1 is MDHEN and CDR2 is SYDVKM. This CDR3 contains 13 residues. V was pared by 10 bases and J by 6 bases, with 16 bases between. The CDR3: CATAPGSGQPQHF. The CDR3 DNA sequence: TGTGCCACAGCCCCGGGTTCGGGTCAGCCCCAGCATTTT.

The J gene is TRBJ2-4, the V gene TRBV7-9; 16 nucleotides align to TRBD2. The trim removed 5 bases at V and 6 bases at J, leaving 7 bases unmatched. The CDR3 loop spans 17 amino acids. The germline V gene has CDR1 SEHNR and CDR2 FQNEAQ (reference sequence). CDR3 amino acids: CASSGTSGRAGRNIQYF. CDR3 nucleotides: TGTGCCAGCAGCGGGACTAGCGGGAGGGCCGGGCGAAACATTCAGTACTTC.

This chain's CDR3 is CASSPAATYNEQFF. DNA of the CDR3: TGTGCCAGTAGCCCAGCGGCCACTTACAATGAGCAGTTCTTC. The V gene is TRBV19, the J gene TRBJ2-1; a weak D match, TRBD2 (5 bases). CDR1 is LNHDA, CDR2 SQIVND, per germline (reference sequence). The V end was cut by 6 bases, the J end by 4 bases, with 13 bases between. This CDR3 is 14 amino acids long.

This clone is labeled as medium-sized (0.01 to 0.1%). This rearrangement joins TRBV11-3 to TRBJ2-7; D gene ambiguous. V was clipped by 0 bases and J by 6 bases, with 15 bases between them. The germline gives CDR1 SGHNT, CDR2 YENEEA. CDR3 length: 15 residues. In DNA form, the CDR3 reads TGTGCCAGCAGCTTAGATCCCCGAGAAGCGCTCGAGCAGTACTTC. Translation gives CASSLDPREALEQYF.

The chain carries TRBV7-3 and TRBJ2-3; D ambiguous. Per germline, CDR1 SGHTA and CDR2 FQGTGA. Trimming stripped 0 bases from V and 6 bases from J, with 7 bases between. The CDR3 length is 13 residues. The chain's CDR3 is CASSLTDRDTQYF. The CDR3 nucleotides are TGTGCCAGCAGCTTAACTGATCGGGATACGCAGTATTTT.

This clone was observed a few times. The CDR3 reads CASNRDLDTQYF. As DNA, the CDR3 is TGTGCCAGCAACAGGGATTTGGATACGCAGTATTTT. The chain employs TRBV2 and TRBJ2-3; D might be TRBD1 (6 bases). The V and J ends lost 7 bases and 6 bases respectively, with 11 bases between them. The CDR3 contains 12 residues. Looked up from germline, CDR1 is SNHLY and CDR2 is FYNNEI.

The chain combines TRBV25-1 with TRBJ2-1; 8 bases are a match to TRBD2. Germline V gives CDR1 MGHDK, CDR2 SYGVNS. V dropped 2 bases and J dropped 7; count of bases not matched to a gene: 4. The CDR3 runs 14 residues. Here the CDR3 reads CASSEGLAVNEQFF. CDR3 nucleotide sequence: TGTGCCAGCAGTGAAGGACTAGCAGTGAATGAGCAGTTCTTC.

The J gene is TRBJ1-1, the V gene TRBV7-3, with D unresolved. The CDR3 totals 13 residues. Germline V CDR1 and CDR2: SGHTA, FQGTGA. V was trimmed by 2 bases and J by 1 base, leaving 5 bases between them. CDR3 residues: CASSLQQNTEAFF. CDR3 DNA: TGTGCCAGCAGCTTACAGCAGAACACTGAAGCTTTCTTT.

V usage is TRBV19 and J usage is TRBJ1-4, with D possibly matching TRBD1 (5 bases). The CDR3 is 15 residues long. V was cut by 3 bases and J by 0 bases, with 8 bases left in between. Looked up from germline, CDR1 is LNHDA and CDR2 is SQIVND (reference sequence). CDR3 residues: CASSIWGATNEKLFF. In DNA, the CDR3 is TGTGCCAGTAGTATTTGGGGGGCAACTAATGAAAAACTGTTTTTT.

The chain uses TRBV13 and TRBJ2-7; TRBD2 matches 10 bases. The CDR3 is 15 amino acids. V lost 5 bases, J lost 3 bases, and 7 bases stayed unmatched. Per the germline V gene, CDR1 is PRHDT and CDR2 is FYEKMQ (reference sequence). The CDR3, as DNA: TGTGCCAGCAGCGGGCCGGGACTAGCGAACTACGAGCAGTACTTC. Translation gives CASSGPGLANYEQYF. The full variable domain, completed using reference TRBV13 and TRBJ2-7, is AAGVIQSPRHLIKEKRETATLKCYPIPRHDTVYWYQQGPGQDPQFLISFYEKMQSDKGSIPDRFSAQQFSDYHSELNMSSLELGDSALYFCASSGPGLANYEQYFGPGTRLTVT.

V and J are TRBV18 and TRBJ2-3; either TRBD1 or TRBD2 may supply D (6 bases each). CDR3 size: 14 residues. The germline V gene has CDR1 KGHSH and CDR2 LQKENI. V was pared by 2 bases and J by 5 bases, with 11 bases between. This CDR3 reads CASSPSGAKDTQYF. CDR3 DNA: TGTGCCAGCTCACCATCGGGGGCAAAAGATACGCAGTATTTT.

The chain couples TRBV12-2 to TRBJ2-3. TRBV12-2 is given as a pseudogene. CDR3 size: 16 residues. DNA of the CDR3: TGTGCAAGTCGCTTAAGGATCGGCAGCAGCACAGATACGCAGTATTTT. Its translation is CASRLRIGSSTDTQYF.

Points on this clone: One junction end does not reproduce the germline sequence, and a read error may be involved. The V call is TRBV7-7, the J call TRBJ2-5, with D possibly matching TRBD1 (6 bases). Germline V CDR1 and CDR2: SSHAT, FNYEAQ (reference sequence). This CDR3 contains 15 residues. In DNA, the CDR3 is TGTGCTAGCAGCTTAGACCTGGGGGCCTACGAGACCCAGTACTTC. Translated, it gives CASSLDLGAYETQYF.

This clone was picked up a small number of times. The V call is TRBV19, the J call TRBJ2-3; 10 bases align to TRBD2. Germline V lookup: CDR1 LNHDA, CDR2 SQIVND (reference sequence). This CDR3 is built from 16 residues. With 3 bases clipped from V and 2 bases from J, the junction kept 5 bases outside the gene matches. The CDR3 DNA reads as TGTGCCAGTAGTATTGGACTAGCGGAATACACAGATACGCAGTATTTT. Encoded protein: CASSIGLAEYTDTQYF. Based on the CDR3 plus reference TRBV19 and TRBJ2-3, the full variable domain is DGGITQSPKYLFRKEGQNVTLSCEQNLNHDAMYWYRQDPGQGLRLIYYSQIVNDFQKGDIAEGYSVSREKKESFPLTVTSAQKNPTAFYLCASSIGLAEYTDTQYFGPGTRLTVL.

The rearrangement links TRBV19 to TRBJ2-3; D uncertain. V was trimmed by 7 bases and J by 2 bases, leaving 13 bases between them. The CDR3 has 14 residues. Germline-derived CDR1 and CDR2 are LNHDA and SQIVND (reference sequence). In DNA form, the CDR3 reads TGTGCCAGTAATCCGGTCACAGACACAGATACGCAGTATTTT. It codes for CASNPVTDTDTQYF.

This clone was seen only a few times. The CDR3 bases are TGTGCCAGCAGTTGGGTGGGCGCGGACCGATATGGCTACACCTTC. Protein: CASSWVGADRYGYTF. This rearrangement joins TRBV6-6 to TRBJ1-2, with D hard to call. Trimming took 4 bases from V and 5 from J, leaving 17 bases between them. The germline V gene encodes CDR1 MNHNY and CDR2 SVGAGI (reference sequence). The length of the CDR3 is 15 residues.